These T cell receptor beta chains were read from a single sample in a study of T cell responses to AZD1222 COVID-19 vaccine. Produced via immunoSEQ multiplex PCR; TCRdb's table is partial and in-frame only. This sample yields some 120,000 clones, of which 85% to 95% are seen a single time; approximately 3.1% belongs to the top ten. The sequenced sample was peripheral blood, obtained on day 0 of AZD1222 vaccination. The source of these receptors is an adult in good health. Both conserved end residues are part of each CDR3. Fields, in order: D gene, J gene, V gene, CDR3 length, clone size, CDR3 DNA, CDR3 protein. The D gene is left open where the match is weak. Not all rows give a size; the values are once, few, many and, for expanded clones, a class.

d_gene: TRBD2; j_gene: TRBJ2-3; v_gene: TRBV3-1/TRBV3-2; len: 17; abundance: NA; CDR3nt: TGTGCCAGCAGCCCTCCCGGCGGGAGGCCAAAAGGAGATACGCAGTATTTT; CDR3aa: CASSPPGGRPKGDTQYF
d_gene: TRBD2; j_gene: TRBJ2-7; v_gene: TRBV9; len: 14; abundance: NA; CDR3nt: TGTGCCAGCAGCCCCCGGACTAGTGCTTACGAGCAGTACTTC; CDR3aa: CASSPRTSAYEQYF
d_gene: NA; j_gene: TRBJ2-3; v_gene: TRBV3-1/TRBV3-2; len: 16; abundance: NA; CDR3nt: TGTGCCAGCAGCCAAGCGCGATCGGGACTCACAGATACGCAGTATTTT; CDR3aa: CASSQARSGLTDTQYF
d_gene: NA; j_gene: TRBJ1-2; v_gene: TRBV5-6; len: 12; abundance: NA; CDR3nt: TGTGCCAGCAGCGGGGACAACTATGGCTACACCTTC; CDR3aa: CASSGDNYGYTF
d_gene: TRBD1; j_gene: TRBJ1-5; v_gene: TRBV12-3/TRBV12-4; len: 13; abundance: once; CDR3nt: TGTGCCAGCAGTTGGGACAGAAATCAGCCCCAGCATTTT; CDR3aa: CASSWDRNQPQHF
d_gene: NA; j_gene: TRBJ2-1; v_gene: TRBV7-2; len: 13; abundance: NA; CDR3nt: TGTGCCAGCAGCTCCACTAGATACAATGAGCAGTTCTTC; CDR3aa: CASSSTRYNEQFF
d_gene: TRBD2; j_gene: TRBJ2-7; v_gene: TRBV6-4; len: 14; abundance: NA; CDR3nt: TGTGCCAGCAGTTCGACTAGCGGGAGCTACGAGCAGTACTTC; CDR3aa: CASSSTSGSYEQYF
d_gene: TRBD1; j_gene: TRBJ1-1; v_gene: TRBV5-5; len: 15; abundance: NA; CDR3nt: TGTGCCAGCAGCTTCCCAGGAGGGGGCGTAACTGAAGCTTTCTTT; CDR3aa: CASSFPGGGVTEAFF
d_gene: TRBD2; j_gene: TRBJ2-1; v_gene: TRBV3-1/TRBV3-2; len: 18; abundance: NA; CDR3nt: TGTGCCAGCAGCCAAGACTGGGGGGGGAAGAGCTCCTACAATGAGCAGTTCTTC; CDR3aa: CASSQDWGGKSSYNEQFF
d_gene: NA; j_gene: TRBJ2-7; v_gene: TRBV2; len: 15; abundance: many; CDR3nt: TGTGCCAGCAGTGTGGGTATTGGGGTATCCTACGAGCAGTACTTC; CDR3aa: CASSVGIGVSYEQYF
d_gene: TRBD1; j_gene: TRBJ2-5; v_gene: TRBV27; len: 14; abundance: NA; CDR3nt: TGTGCCAGCAGTAGGACAGGTTCTGTGGAGACCCAGTACTTC; CDR3aa: CASSRTGSVETQYF
d_gene: NA; j_gene: TRBJ1-1; v_gene: TRBV27; len: 11; abundance: NA; CDR3nt: TGTGCCAGCAGTTGGGCGGGCGAAGCTTTCTTT; CDR3aa: CASSWAGEAFF
d_gene: NA; j_gene: TRBJ1-1; v_gene: TRBV4-1; len: 14; abundance: NA; CDR3nt: TGCGCCAGCAGCCAAGATACGGCAGGCTCCGGAGCTTTCTTT; CDR3aa: CASSQDTAGSGAFF
d_gene: TRBD1; j_gene: TRBJ1-5; v_gene: TRBV6-5; len: 14; abundance: NA; CDR3nt: TGTGCCAGCAGCTGGGACAGGGGGAATCAGCCCCAGCATTTT; CDR3aa: CASSWDRGNQPQHF
d_gene: TRBD2; j_gene: TRBJ2-1; v_gene: TRBV28; len: 18; abundance: NA; CDR3nt: TGTGCCAGCAGTTTCCCAACTAGCGGGAGTATTACTTACAATGAGCAGTTCTTC; CDR3aa: CASSFPTSGSITYNEQFF
d_gene: TRBD1; j_gene: TRBJ2-2; v_gene: TRBV6-5; len: 14; abundance: NA; CDR3nt: TGTGCCAGCAGTCTAAGGGGGCGGACCGGGGAGCTGTTTTTT; CDR3aa: CASSLRGRTGELFF
d_gene: NA; j_gene: TRBJ1-1; v_gene: TRBV6-5; len: 14; abundance: NA; CDR3nt: TGTGCCAGCAGTTACGGGACACTCCACACTGAAGCTTTCTTT; CDR3aa: CASSYGTLHTEAFF
d_gene: NA; j_gene: TRBJ2-5; v_gene: TRBV13; len: 15; abundance: NA; CDR3nt: TGTGCCAGCAGCCCAAGTAGGGCAGGGGAAGAGACCCAGTACTTC; CDR3aa: CASSPSRAGEETQYF
d_gene: TRBD1; j_gene: TRBJ1-1; v_gene: TRBV3-1/TRBV3-2; len: 11; abundance: NA; CDR3nt: TGTGCCAGCAGGCAACAGGGGCCTGCTTTCTTT; CDR3aa: CASRQQGPAFF
d_gene: NA; j_gene: TRBJ1-1; v_gene: TRBV11-2; len: 15; abundance: NA; CDR3nt: TGTGCCAGCAGCTTAACCGGCAGGGTTGGCACTGAAGCTTTCTTT; CDR3aa: CASSLTGRVGTEAFF
d_gene: NA; j_gene: TRBJ1-1; v_gene: TRBV19; len: 14; abundance: NA; CDR3nt: TGTGCCAGTAGTATTGAAGGCGTTAAGACTGAAGCTTTCTTT; CDR3aa: CASSIEGVKTEAFF
d_gene: TRBD1; j_gene: TRBJ1-1; v_gene: TRBV6-5; len: 15; abundance: NA; CDR3nt: TGTGCCAGCAGTCTCGGGACAGGGTCGCTAGCTGAAGCTTTCTTT; CDR3aa: CASSLGTGSLAEAFF
d_gene: NA; j_gene: TRBJ1-3; v_gene: TRBV5-1; len: 14; abundance: NA; CDR3nt: TGCGCCAGCAGCCCGAGGGACTCTGGAAACACCATATATTTT; CDR3aa: CASSPRDSGNTIYF
d_gene: NA; j_gene: TRBJ1-2; v_gene: TRBV28; len: 11; abundance: NA; CDR3nt: TGTGCCAGCAGTTCTTGGTATGGCTACACCTTC; CDR3aa: CASSSWYGYTF
d_gene: TRBD1; j_gene: TRBJ2-3; v_gene: TRBV5-1; len: 16; abundance: NA; CDR3nt: TGCGCCAGCAGCTTGGCCTTGACAGGGGGTGCAGATACGCAGTATTTT; CDR3aa: CASSLALTGGADTQYF
d_gene: TRBD2; j_gene: TRBJ2-7; v_gene: TRBV4-2; len: 17; abundance: NA; CDR3nt: TGTGCCAGCAGCGCGACCCGATCGGGGGGGAATCCCCTCGAGCAGTACTTC; CDR3aa: CASSATRSGGNPLEQYF
d_gene: TRBD1; j_gene: TRBJ2-4; v_gene: TRBV16; len: 13; abundance: NA; CDR3nt: TGTGCCAGCAGCCCGAGACCCGCACAGGGGCTAGACTTC; CDR3aa: CASSPRPAQGLDF
d_gene: NA; j_gene: TRBJ1-1; v_gene: TRBV21-1; len: 18; abundance: NA; CDR3nt: TGTGCCAGCAGCAAAATGCCCGACATAACGGCTCACAACACTGAAGCTTTCTTT; CDR3aa: CASSKMPDITAHNTEAFF
d_gene: NA; j_gene: TRBJ2-1; v_gene: TRBV11-1; len: 14; abundance: NA; CDR3nt: TGTGCCAGCAGCTTAGTCAACTACGGCAATGAGCAGTTCTTC; CDR3aa: CASSLVNYGNEQFF
d_gene: NA; j_gene: TRBJ1-5; v_gene: TRBV18; len: 13; abundance: NA; CDR3nt: TGTGCCAGCTCACCCGAAATTCATCAGCCCCAGCATTTT; CDR3aa: CASSPEIHQPQHF
d_gene: TRBD1; j_gene: TRBJ1-2; v_gene: TRBV27; len: 15; abundance: NA; CDR3nt: TGTGCCAGCAGTCCCCACCCTCCGGGACAGAGTGGCTACACCTTC; CDR3aa: CASSPHPPGQSGYTF
d_gene: NA; j_gene: TRBJ2-2; v_gene: TRBV14; len: 13; abundance: NA; CDR3nt: TGTGCCAGCAGCCAAGCCCACACCGGGGAGCTGTTTTTT; CDR3aa: CASSQAHTGELFF